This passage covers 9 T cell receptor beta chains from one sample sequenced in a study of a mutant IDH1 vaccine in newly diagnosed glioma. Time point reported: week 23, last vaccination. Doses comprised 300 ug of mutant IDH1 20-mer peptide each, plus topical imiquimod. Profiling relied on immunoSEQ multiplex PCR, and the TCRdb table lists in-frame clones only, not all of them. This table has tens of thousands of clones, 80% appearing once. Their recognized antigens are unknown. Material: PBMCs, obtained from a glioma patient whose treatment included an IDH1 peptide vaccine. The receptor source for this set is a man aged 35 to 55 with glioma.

The CDR3 sequence: CASSPGQGLGEQYF. The CDR3 DNA reads TGTGCCAGCAGTCCTGGACAGGGGCTCGGCGAGCAGTACTTC. This sequence joins TRBV27 and TRBJ2-7, with 9 bases matching TRBD1. The CDR3 sequence is 14 residues long. Germline V CDR1 and CDR2: MNHEY, SMNVEV (reference sequence). Unmatched junction bases numbered 8, after V lost 5 bases and J lost 6 bases.

The CDR3 sequence: CASSQQSTVGEQYF. The DNA of the CDR3 is TGTGCCAGCAGCCAACAGTCCACCGTCGGCGAGCAGTACTTC. The chain employs TRBV4-2 and TRBJ2-7; no clear D. The V end was cut by 2 bases, the J end by 6 bases, with 14 bases between. Germline CDR1 LGHNA, CDR2 YNFKEQ. The CDR3 spans 14 residues.

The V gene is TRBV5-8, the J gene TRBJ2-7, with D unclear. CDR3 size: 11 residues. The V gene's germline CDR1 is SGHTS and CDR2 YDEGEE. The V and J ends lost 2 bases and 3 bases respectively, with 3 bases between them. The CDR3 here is CASSLNYEQYF. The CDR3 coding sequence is TGTGCCAGCAGCTTAAACTACGAGCAGTACTTC.

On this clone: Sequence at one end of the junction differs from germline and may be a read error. This CDR3 is CASSSGQGPGNTIYF. CDR3 coding DNA: TGTGCTAGCAGCTCGGGACAGGGCCCTGGAAACACCATATATTTT. The V and J genes are TRBV7-7 and TRBJ1-3; 9 bases are a match to TRBD1. The CDR3 consists of 15 residues. The germline CDR1 and CDR2 sequences are SSHAT and FNYEAQ (reference sequence).

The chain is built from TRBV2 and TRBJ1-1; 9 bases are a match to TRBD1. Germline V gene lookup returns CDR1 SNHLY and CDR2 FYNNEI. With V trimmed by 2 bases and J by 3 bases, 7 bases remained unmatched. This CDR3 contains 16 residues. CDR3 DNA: TGTGCCAGCAGTGAATCCCCGACAGGGGGGGACACTGAAGCTTTCTTT. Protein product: CASSESPTGGDTEAFF.

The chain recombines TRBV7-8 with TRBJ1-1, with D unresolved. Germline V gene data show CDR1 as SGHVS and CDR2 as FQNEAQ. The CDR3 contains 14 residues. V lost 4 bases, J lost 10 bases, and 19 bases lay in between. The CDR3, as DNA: TGTGCCAGCAGCTCTTACCCCGATAGTGTGGGAGCTTTCTTT. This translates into CASSSYPDSVGAFF. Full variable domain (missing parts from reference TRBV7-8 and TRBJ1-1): GAGVSQSPRYKVAKRGQDVALRCDPISGHVSLFWYQQALGQGPEFLTYFQNEAQLDKSGLPSDRFFAERPEGSVSTLKIQRTQQEDSAVYLCASSSYPDSVGAFFGQGTRLTVV.

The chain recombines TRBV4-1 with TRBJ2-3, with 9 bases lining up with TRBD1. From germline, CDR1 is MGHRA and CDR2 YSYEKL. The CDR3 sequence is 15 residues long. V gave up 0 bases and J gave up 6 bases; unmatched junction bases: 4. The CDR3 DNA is TGCGCCAGCAGCCAAGATACAGGGGGCTGGGATACGCAGTATTTT. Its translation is CASSQDTGGWDTQYF.

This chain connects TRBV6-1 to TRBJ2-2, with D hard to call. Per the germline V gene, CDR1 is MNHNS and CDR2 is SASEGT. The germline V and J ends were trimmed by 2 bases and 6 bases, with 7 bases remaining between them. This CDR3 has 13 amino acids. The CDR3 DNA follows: TGTGCCAGCAGTGAAAAACTGGCCGGGGAGCTGTTTTTT. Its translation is CASSEKLAGELFF.

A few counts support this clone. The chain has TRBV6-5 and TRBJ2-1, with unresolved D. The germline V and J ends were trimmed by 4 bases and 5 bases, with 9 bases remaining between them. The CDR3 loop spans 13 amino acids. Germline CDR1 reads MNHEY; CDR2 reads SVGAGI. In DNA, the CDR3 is TGTGCCAGCAGTTCGACTGAAAACAATGAGCAGTTCTTC. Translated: CASSSTENNEQFF.